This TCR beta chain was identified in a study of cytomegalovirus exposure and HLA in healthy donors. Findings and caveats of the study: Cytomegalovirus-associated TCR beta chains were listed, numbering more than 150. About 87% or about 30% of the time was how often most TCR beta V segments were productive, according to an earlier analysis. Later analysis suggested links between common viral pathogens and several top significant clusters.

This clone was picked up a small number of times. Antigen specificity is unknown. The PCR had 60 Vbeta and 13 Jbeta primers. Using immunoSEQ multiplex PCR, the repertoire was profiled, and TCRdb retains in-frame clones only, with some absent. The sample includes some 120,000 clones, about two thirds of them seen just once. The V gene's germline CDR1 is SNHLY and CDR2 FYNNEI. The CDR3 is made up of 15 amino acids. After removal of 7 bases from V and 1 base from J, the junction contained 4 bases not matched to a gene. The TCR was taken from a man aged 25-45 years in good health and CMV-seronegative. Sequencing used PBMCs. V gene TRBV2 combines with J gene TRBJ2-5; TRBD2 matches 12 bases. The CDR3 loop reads CASTVLAGGQETQYF. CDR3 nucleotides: TGTGCCAGCACCGTACTAGCGGGGGGCCAAGAGACCCAGTACTTC.